This T cell receptor (beta chain) appears in the sequencing data of a study of CD8 T cells in ankylosing spondylitis. Whole-study results and caveats: Those disease-linked clones were CD8+; they were also relatively rare in peripheral blood. About eight highly homologous variants made up a TCR beta motif that seemed to typify ankylosing spondylitis blood.

This clonotype appeared a few times. As yet, its antigen is unknown. Via MiXCR, TCRdb re-called the 5' RACE reads, giving one row per CDR3 protein. In the table there are a few hundred thousand distinct CDR3 sequences, 8% of which are singletons. Sequencing used blood, either unsorted or a sorted T cell fraction (not recorded which). The clonotype was recovered from a male donor with ankylosing spondylitis.

This CDR3 is CASREAVGTDTQYF. The CDR3 DNA is TGTGCCAGCAGGGAGGCGGTTGGCACAGATACGCAGTATTTT. This chain uses TRBV28 with TRBJ2-3; the D gene is possibly TRBD2 (5 bases). Germline lookup yields CDR1 MDHEN and CDR2 SYDVKM. The CDR3 contains 14 residues. With 6 bases removed from V and 1 base from J, the gap between germline ends came to 11 bases.